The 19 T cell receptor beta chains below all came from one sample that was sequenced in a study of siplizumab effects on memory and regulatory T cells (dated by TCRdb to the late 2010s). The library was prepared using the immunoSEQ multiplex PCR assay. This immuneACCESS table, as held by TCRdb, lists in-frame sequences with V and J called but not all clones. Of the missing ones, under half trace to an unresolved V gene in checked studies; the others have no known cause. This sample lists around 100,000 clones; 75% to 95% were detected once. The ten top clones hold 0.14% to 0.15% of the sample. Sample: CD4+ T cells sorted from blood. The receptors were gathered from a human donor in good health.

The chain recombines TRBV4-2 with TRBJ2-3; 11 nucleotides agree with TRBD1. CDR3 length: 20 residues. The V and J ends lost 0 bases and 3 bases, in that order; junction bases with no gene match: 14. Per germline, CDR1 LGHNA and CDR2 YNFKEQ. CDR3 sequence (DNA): TGTGCCAGCAGCCAAGAGGCACCCACCGGGACAGGGGGGTGGACAGATACGCAGTATTTT. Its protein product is CASSQEAPTGTGGWTDTQYF.

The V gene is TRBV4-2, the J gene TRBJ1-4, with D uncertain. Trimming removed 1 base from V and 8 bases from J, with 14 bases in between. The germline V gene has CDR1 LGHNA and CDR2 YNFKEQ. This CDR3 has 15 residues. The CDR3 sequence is CASSQGSGSTEKLFF. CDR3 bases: TGTGCCAGCAGCCAAGGGTCAGGCTCCACAGAAAAACTGTTTTTT.

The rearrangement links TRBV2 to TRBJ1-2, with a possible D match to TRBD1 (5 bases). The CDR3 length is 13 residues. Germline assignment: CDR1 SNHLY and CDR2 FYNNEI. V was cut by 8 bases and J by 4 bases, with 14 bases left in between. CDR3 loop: CASDAGTSYGYTF. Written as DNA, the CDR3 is TGTGCCAGCGACGCAGGGACCTCCTATGGCTACACCTTC.

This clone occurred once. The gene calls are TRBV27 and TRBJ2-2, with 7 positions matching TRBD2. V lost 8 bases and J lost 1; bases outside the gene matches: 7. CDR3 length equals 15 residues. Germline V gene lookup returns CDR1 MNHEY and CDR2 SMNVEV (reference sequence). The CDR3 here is CASRYPGGNTGELFF. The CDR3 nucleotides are TGTGCCAGCCGTTACCCGGGGGGGAACACCGGGGAGCTGTTTTTT.

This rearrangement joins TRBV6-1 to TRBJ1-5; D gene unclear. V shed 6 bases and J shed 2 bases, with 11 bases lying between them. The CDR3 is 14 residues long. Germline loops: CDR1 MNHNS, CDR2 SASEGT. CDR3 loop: CASRERLGNQPQHF. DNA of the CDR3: TGTGCCAGCAGAGAAAGACTCGGCAATCAGCCCCAGCATTTT.

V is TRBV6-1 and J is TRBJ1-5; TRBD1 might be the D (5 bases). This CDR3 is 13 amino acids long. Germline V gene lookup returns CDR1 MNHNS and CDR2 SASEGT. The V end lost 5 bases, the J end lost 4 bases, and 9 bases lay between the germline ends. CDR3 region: CASSRGENQPQHF. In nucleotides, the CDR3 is TGTGCCAGCAGTCGGGGGGAGAATCAGCCCCAGCATTTT.

Written as DNA, the CDR3 is TGTGCCAGCACCAGGGGGATGGACTATGGCTACACCTTC. Translating gives CASTRGMDYGYTF. The rearrangement joins TRBV6-5 to TRBJ1-2; 7 bases are a match to TRBD1. V was clipped by 7 bases and J by 3 bases; unmatched bases: 5. CDR1 and CDR2 from the germline V gene are MNHEY and SVGAGI. This CDR3 has 13 residues.

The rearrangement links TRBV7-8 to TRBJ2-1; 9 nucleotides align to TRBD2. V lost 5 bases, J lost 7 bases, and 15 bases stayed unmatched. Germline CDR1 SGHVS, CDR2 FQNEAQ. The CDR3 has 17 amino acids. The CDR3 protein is CASSKRRGSGGPNEQFF. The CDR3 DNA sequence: TGTGCCAGCAGCAAGCGGAGGGGTAGCGGGGGTCCTAATGAGCAGTTCTTC.

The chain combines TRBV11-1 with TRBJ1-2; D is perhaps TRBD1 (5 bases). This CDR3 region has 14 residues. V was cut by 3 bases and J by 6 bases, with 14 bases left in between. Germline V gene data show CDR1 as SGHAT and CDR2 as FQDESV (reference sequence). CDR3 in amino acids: CASSFARWGHGYTF. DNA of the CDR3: TGTGCCAGCAGCTTCGCGCGATGGGGCCATGGCTACACCTTC.

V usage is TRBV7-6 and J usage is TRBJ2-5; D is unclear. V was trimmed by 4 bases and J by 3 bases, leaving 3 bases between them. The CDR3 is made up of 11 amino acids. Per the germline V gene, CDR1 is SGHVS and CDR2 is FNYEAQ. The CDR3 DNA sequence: TGTGCCAGCAGCTCCGAAGAGACCCAGTACTTC. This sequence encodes CASSSEETQYF.

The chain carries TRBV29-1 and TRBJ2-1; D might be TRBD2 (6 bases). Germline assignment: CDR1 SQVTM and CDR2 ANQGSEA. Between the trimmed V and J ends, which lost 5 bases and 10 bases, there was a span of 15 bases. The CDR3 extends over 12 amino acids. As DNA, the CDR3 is TGCAGCGTTCATCCAGGAGGGCGCGAGCAGTTCTTC. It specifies CSVHPGGREQFF.

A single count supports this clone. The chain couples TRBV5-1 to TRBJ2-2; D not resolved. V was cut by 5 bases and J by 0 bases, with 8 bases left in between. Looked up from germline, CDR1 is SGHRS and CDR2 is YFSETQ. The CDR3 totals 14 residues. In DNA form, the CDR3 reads TGCGCCAGCAGGAGATCGACGAACACCGGGGAGCTGTTTTTT. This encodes CASRRSTNTGELFF.

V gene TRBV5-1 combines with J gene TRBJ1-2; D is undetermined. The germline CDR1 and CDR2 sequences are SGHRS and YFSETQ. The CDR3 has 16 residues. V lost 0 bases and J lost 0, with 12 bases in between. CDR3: CASSLGTLGANYGYTF. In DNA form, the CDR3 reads TGCGCCAGCAGCTTGGGGACCCTCGGAGCTAACTATGGCTACACCTTC.

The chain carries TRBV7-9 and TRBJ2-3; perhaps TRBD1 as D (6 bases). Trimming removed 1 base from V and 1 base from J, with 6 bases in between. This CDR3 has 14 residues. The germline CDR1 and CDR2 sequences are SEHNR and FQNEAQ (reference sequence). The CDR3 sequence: CASSLGTGTDTQYF. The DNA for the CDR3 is TGTGCCAGCAGCTTAGGGACAGGCACAGATACGCAGTATTTT.

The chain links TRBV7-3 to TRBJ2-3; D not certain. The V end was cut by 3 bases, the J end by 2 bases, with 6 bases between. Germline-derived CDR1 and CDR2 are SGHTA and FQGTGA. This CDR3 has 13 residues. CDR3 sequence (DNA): TGTGCCAGCAGCTTCCTTAACACAGATACGCAGTATTTT. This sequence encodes CASSFLNTDTQYF.

The CDR3 spells CASSDSGTEAFF. Here the CDR3 DNA reads TGTGCCAGCAGTGATAGTGGTACTGAAGCTTTCTTT. V usage is TRBV28 and J usage is TRBJ1-1; D is unclear. Germline CDR1 MDHEN, CDR2 SYDVKM. Trimming left V 5 bases short and J 5 bases short, with 9 bases between. The CDR3 loop spans 12 amino acids.

CDR3 sequence: CASSKITPGQGAPYEQYF. The CDR3 DNA reads TGTGCCAGCAGCAAAATCACTCCGGGACAGGGGGCACCCTACGAGCAGTACTTC. V is TRBV7-9 and J is TRBJ2-7, with TRBD1 matching over 12 bases. Unmatched junction bases numbered 13, after V lost 5 bases and J lost 2 bases. The CDR3 is made up of 18 amino acids. The germline V gene encodes CDR1 SEHNR and CDR2 FQNEAQ (reference sequence). Variable domain in full (rest from reference TRBV7-9 and TRBJ2-7): DTGVSQNPRHKITKRGQNVTFRCDPISEHNRLYWYRQTLGQGPEFLTYFQNEAQLEKSRLLSDRFSAERPKGSFSTLEIQRTEQGDSAMYLCASSKITPGQGAPYEQYFGPGTRLTVT.

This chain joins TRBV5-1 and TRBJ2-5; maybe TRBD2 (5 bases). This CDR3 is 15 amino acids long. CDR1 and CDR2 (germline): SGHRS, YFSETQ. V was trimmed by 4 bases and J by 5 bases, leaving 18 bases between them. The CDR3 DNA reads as TGCGCCAGCAGCGCTCCGGGATACTTTGGGGAGACCCAGTACTTC. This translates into CASSAPGYFGETQYF. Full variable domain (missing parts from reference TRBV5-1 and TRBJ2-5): KAGVTQTPRYLIKTRGQQVTLSCSPISGHRSVSWYQQTPGQGLQFLFEYFSETQRNKGNFPGRFSGRQFSNSRSEMNVSTLELGDSALYLCASSAPGYFGETQYFGPGTRLLVL.

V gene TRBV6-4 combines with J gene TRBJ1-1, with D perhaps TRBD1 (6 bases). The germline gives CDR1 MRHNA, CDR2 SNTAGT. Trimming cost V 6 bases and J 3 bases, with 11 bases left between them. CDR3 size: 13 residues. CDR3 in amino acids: CASRRDTYTEAFF. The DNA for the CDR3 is TGTGCCAGCAGGCGGGACACATACACTGAAGCTTTCTTT.